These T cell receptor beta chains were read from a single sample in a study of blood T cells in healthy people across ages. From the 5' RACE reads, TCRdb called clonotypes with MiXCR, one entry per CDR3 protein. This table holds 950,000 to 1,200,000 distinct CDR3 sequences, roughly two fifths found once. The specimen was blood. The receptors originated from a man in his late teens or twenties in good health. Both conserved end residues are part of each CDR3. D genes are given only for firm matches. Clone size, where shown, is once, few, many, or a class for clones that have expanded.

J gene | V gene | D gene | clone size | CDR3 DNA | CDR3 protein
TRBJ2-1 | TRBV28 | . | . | TGTGCCAGCAGTTTTGGAACAGGATATGTGGAGACCCAGTTCTTC | CASSFGTGYVETQFF
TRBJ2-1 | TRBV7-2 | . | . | TGTGCCAGCAGGCAATTCAATGGGCAGTTCTTC | CASRQFNGQFF
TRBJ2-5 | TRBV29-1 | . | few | TGCAGCGTTGTGACGGCGCGGACGTACCAAGAGACCCAGTACTTC | CSVVTARTYQETQYF
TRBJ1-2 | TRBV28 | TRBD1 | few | TGTGCCAGCAGAACCACAGGGGCCGTTTCTAACTATGGCTACACCTTC | CASRTTGAVSNYGYTF
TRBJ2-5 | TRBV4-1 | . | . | TGCGCCAGCAGCCGACAGACAGAGACCCAAGAGACCCAGTACTTC | CASSRQTETQETQYF
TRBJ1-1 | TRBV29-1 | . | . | TGCAGCGTTGAAGATCAACAGGGAGGAACTGAAGCTTTCTTT | CSVEDQQGGTEAFF
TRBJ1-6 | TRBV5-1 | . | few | TGCGCCAGCGCCATTTCCGAGGGGAGTAATTCACCCCTCCACTTT | CASAISEGSNSPLHF
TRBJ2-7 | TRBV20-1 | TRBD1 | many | TGCAGTGCCGAACAGGGGGCCAGCGACGAGCAGTACTTC | CSAEQGASDEQYF
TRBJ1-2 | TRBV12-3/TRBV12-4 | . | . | TGTGCCAGCAGTTTTACAGGGACAAGTGGCTACACCTTC | CASSFTGTSGYTF
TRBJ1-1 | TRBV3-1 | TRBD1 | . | TGTGCCAGCAGCCAAGGGAGACAGGGTGAAGCTTTCTTT | CASSQGRQGEAFF
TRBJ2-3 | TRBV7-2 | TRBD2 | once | TGTGCCAGCAGCTTGGGACTAGCGGTGCTGACAGACACGCAGTATTTT | CASSLGLAVLTDTQYF
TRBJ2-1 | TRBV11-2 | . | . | TGTGCCAGCAGCCCCGATAGCGGCCTGTACAATGAGCAGTTCTTC | CASSPDSGLYNEQFF
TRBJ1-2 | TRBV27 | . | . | TGTGCCAGCGGTCTGACAGCCAACTATGGCTACACCTTC | CASGLTANYGYTF
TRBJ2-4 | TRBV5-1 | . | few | TGCGCCAGCAGAACTGGATTTCGCGGGACGCACAAAAACATTCAGTACTTC | CASRTGFRGTHKNIQYF
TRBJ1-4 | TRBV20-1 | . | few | TGCAGTGCTAGTGCCACCCCTAATGAAAAACTGTTTTTT | CSASATPNEKLFF
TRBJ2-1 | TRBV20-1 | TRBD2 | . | TGCAGTGCTAGAGGGCCTCAGACTAGCGGGGCACATCGGGATGAGCAGTTCTTC | CSARGPQTSGAHRDEQFF
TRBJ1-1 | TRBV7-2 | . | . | TGTGCCAGCAGCGTGGGGACACCGTCTGAAGCTTTCTTT | CASSVGTPSEAFF
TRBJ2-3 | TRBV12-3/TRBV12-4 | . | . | TGTGCCGGCAGTTTTAGTAAGGATGCGCAGTATTTT | CAGSFSKDAQYF
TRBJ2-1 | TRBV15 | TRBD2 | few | TGTGCCACCAGCAGAGATAAGTCGCTAGCGGGGTCGGATGAGCAGTTCTTC | CATSRDKSLAGSDEQFF
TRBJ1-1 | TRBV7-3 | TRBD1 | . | TGTGCCAGCAGCTTTGCGACAGGGGGGAACACTGAAGCTTTCTTT | CASSFATGGNTEAFF
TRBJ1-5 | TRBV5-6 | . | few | TGTGCCAGCAGCTTGAACAGTTACAATCAGCCCCAGCATTTT | CASSLNSYNQPQHF
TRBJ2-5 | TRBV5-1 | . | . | TGCGCCAGCAGCCCGGGGGTCTGGGACAATGAGCAGTACTTC | CASSPGVWDNEQYF
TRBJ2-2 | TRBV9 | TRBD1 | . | TGTGCCAGCAGCGTCGCAGGGGGTCTTGAGAACACCGGGGAGCTGTTTTTT | CASSVAGGLENTGELFF
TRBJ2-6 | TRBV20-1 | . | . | TGCAGTGCGCCGACAGGGGCCAACGTCCTGACTTTC | CSAPTGANVLTF
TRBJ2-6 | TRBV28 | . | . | TGTGCCAGCAAGGGTGGGGCCAACGTCCTGACTTTC | CASKGGANVLTF
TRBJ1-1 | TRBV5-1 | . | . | TGCGCCAGCAGCTCCGGGACAAAGAACACTGAAGCTTTCTTT | CASSSGTKNTEAFF
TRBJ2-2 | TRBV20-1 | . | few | TGCAGTGCTAGAGATCTACGGGGGCCGAACACCGGGGAGCTGTTTTTT | CSARDLRGPNTGELFF
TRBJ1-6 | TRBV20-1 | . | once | TGCAGTGCCCTGGACAGTCTTGATTCACCCCTCCACTTT | CSALDSLDSPLHF
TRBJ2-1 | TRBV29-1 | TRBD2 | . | TGCAGCGGCACCAAAGCGGGGGGGCGCAATGAGCAGTTCTTC | CSGTKAGGRNEQFF
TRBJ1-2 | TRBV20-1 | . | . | TGCAGTGCTAGAGATTGGCAGGCCATCCCCTCAGAGAAAAATACTAACTATGGCTACACCTTC | CSARDWQAIPSEKNTNYGYTF
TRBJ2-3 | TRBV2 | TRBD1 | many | TGTGCCAGCCGACAGGGTTATAGAGATACGCAGTATTTT | CASRQGYRDTQYF
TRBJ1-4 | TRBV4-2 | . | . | TGTGCCAGCAGCCAAGATCAGGGCCAGGGTGAAAAACTGTTTTTT | CASSQDQGQGEKLFF
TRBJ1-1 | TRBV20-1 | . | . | TGCAGTGCCCCAAAGGTGGGGGCGCAGGGTGAAGCTTTCTTT | CSAPKVGAQGEAFF
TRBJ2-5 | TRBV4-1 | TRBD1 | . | TGCGCCAGCAGCCAGACAACCCCTGGGACAGTGAGCTCCTACAATGAGCAGTACTTC | CASSQTTPGTVSSYNEQYF
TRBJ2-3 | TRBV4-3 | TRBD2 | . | TGCGCCAGCAGCCAAGATCGGGCTAGCGGTATCACAGATACGCAGTATTTT | CASSQDRASGITDTQYF
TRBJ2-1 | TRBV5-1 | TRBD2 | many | TGCGCCAGCAGCACCTTAGCGGGGTCGGCGAATGAGCAGTTCTTC | CASSTLAGSANEQFF
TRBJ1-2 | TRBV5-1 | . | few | TGCGCCAGCAGCTTGGCCTGGCAAGGGGAATATGGCTACACCTTC | CASSLAWQGEYGYTF
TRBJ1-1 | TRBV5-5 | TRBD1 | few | TGTGCCAGCAGCCCCGGGACAGTGGACGCTGAAGCTTTCTTT | CASSPGTVDAEAFF
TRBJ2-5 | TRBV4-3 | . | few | TGCGCCAGCAGCCAAGATCGGCAGGGAACTTGGGAGACCCAGTACTTC | CASSQDRQGTWETQYF
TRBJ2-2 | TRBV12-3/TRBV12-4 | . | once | TGTGCCAGCAGTTTTCAAGGGGTGAACACCGGGGAGCTGTTTTTT | CASSFQGVNTGELFF
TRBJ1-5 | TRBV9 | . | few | TGTGCCAGCAGCCCCCGGGAGGGTAGCAATCAGCCCCAGCATTTT | CASSPREGSNQPQHF
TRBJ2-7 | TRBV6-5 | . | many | TGTGCCAGCCAACAGGGCAACGAGCAGTACTTC | CASQQGNEQYF
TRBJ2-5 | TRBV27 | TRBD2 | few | TGTGCCAGCGGAACTCCTAGCGGGGGTCCCTCAGAGACCCAGTACTTC | CASGTPSGGPSETQYF
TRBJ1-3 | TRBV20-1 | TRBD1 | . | TGCAGTGCCAAACAGGGGGCGTCTGGAAACACCATATATTTT | CSAKQGASGNTIYF
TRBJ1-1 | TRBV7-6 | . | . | TGTGCCAGCCGCTCAGCCGGGGAATCGGGCACTGAAGCTTTCTTT | CASRSAGESGTEAFF
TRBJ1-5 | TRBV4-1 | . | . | TGCGCCAGCAGCCAAGAGCAGGGGATAGCTCAGCCCCAGCATTTT | CASSQEQGIAQPQHF
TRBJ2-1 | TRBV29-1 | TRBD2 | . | TGCAGCGTTGGGGATGGAGCGGGGACGGGTAATGAGCAGTTCTTC | CSVGDGAGTGNEQFF
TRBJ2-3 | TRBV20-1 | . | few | TGCAGTGCTAGAGATCCCAGGGGAAGTAGCACAGATACGCAGTATTTT | CSARDPRGSSTDTQYF
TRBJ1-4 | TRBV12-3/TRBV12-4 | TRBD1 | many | TGTGCCAGCAGTTTAAGACAGGGGGGTGAAAAACTGTTTTTT | CASSLRQGGEKLFF
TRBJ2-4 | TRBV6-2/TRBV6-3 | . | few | TGTGCCAGCAGTTACCGGGAATTAGCCAAAAACATTCAGTACTTC | CASSYRELAKNIQYF
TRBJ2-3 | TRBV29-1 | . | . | TGCAGCGTTCGGGGGCCTCTGATTCGAGATACGCAGTATTTT | CSVRGPLIRDTQYF
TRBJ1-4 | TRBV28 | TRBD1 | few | TGTGCCAGCGGGGCGACAGGGCTTAATGAAAAACTGTTTTTT | CASGATGLNEKLFF
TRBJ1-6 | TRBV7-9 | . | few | TGTGCCAGCAGCTTAGCGAGTGCACCCCTCCACTTT | CASSLASAPLHF